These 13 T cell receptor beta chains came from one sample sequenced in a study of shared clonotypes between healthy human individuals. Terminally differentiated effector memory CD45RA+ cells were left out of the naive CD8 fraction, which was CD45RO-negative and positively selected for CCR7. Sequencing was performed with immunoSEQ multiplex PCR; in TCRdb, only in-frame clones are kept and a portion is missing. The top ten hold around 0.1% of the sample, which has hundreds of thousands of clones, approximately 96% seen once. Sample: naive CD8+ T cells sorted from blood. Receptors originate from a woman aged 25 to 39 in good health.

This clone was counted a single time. The CDR3 region is CATSRDRGLRETQYF. The CDR3 nucleotides are TGTGCCACCAGCAGAGACAGGGGGCTACGGGAGACCCAGTACTTC. V is TRBV15 and J is TRBJ2-5; 8 nucleotides match TRBD1. Trimming cost V 0 bases and J 5 bases; bases outside gene matches: 5. The germline gives CDR1 LNHNV, CDR2 YYDKDF (reference sequence). This CDR3 is 15 amino acids long.

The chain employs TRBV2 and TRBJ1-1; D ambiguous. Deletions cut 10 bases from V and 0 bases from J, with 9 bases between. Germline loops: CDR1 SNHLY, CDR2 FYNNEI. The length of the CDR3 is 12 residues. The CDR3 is CATGRMNTEAFF. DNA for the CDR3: TGTGCCACCGGGAGGATGAACACTGAAGCTTTCTTT.

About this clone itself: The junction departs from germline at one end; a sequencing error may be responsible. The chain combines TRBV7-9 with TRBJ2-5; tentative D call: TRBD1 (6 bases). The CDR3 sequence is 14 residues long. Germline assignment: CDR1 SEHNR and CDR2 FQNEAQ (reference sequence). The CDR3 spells CASSSDSYQEAQYF. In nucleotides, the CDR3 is TGTGCCAGCAGCTCGGACAGTTACCAAGAGGCCCAGTACTTC.

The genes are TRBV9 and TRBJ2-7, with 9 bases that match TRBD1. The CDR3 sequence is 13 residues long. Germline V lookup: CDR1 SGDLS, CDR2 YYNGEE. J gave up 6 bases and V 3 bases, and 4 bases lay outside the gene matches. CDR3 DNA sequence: TGTGCCAGCAGCGGGACAGGGGCGGGCGAGCAGTACTTC. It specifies CASSGTGAGEQYF.

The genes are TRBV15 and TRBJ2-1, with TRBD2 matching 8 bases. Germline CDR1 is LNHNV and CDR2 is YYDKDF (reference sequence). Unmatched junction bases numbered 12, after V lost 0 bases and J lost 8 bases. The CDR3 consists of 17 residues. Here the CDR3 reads CATSRDRDGRAGDEQFF. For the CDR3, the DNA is TGTGCCACCAGCAGAGATCGGGACGGGAGGGCCGGGGATGAGCAGTTCTTC.

CDR3 amino acids: CASSSGANYGYTF. The CDR3 DNA follows: TGTGCCAGCAGCTCCGGGGCTAACTATGGCTACACCTTC. The chain combines TRBV7-9 with TRBJ1-2; D is unclear. This CDR3 is built from 13 residues. V was pared by 4 bases and J by 0 bases, with 6 bases between. Per germline, CDR1 SEHNR and CDR2 FQNEAQ (reference sequence).

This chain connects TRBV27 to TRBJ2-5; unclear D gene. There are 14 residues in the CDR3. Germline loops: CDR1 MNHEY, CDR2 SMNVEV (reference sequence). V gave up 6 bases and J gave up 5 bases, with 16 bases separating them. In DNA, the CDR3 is TGTGCCAGCAGACCCCAAGGGATCCACGAGACCCAGTACTTC. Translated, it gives CASRPQGIHETQYF.

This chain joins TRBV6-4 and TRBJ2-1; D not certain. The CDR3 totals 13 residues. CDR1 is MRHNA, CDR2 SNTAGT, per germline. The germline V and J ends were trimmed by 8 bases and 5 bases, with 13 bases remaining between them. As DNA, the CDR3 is TGTGCCAGCCGGAGCCGCAGTCACAATGAGCAGTTCTTC. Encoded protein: CASRSRSHNEQFF.

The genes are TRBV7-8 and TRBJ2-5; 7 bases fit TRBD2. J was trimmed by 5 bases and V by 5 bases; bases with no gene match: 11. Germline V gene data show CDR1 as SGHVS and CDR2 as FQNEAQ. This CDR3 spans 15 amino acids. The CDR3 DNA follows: TGTGCCAGCAGCCCCCGACTAGCATGGGGGGAGACCCAGTACTTC. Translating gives CASSPRLAWGETQYF. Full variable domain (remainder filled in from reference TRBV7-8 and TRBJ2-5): GAGVSQSPRYKVAKRGQDVALRCDPISGHVSLFWYQQALGQGPEFLTYFQNEAQLDKSGLPSDRFFAERPEGSVSTLKIQRTQQEDSAVYLCASSPRLAWGETQYFGPGTRLLVL.

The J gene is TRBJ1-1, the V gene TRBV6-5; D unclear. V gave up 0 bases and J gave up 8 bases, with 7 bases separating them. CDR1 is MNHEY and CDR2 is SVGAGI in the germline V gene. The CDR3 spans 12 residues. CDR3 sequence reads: CASSYSPPEAFF. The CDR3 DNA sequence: TGTGCCAGCAGTTACTCGCCCCCCGAAGCTTTCTTT.

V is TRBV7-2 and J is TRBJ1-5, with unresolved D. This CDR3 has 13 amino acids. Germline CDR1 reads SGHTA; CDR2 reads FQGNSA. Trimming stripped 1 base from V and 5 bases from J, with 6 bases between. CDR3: CASSLDTHQPQHF. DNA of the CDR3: TGTGCCAGCAGCTTAGACACCCATCAGCCCCAGCATTTT.

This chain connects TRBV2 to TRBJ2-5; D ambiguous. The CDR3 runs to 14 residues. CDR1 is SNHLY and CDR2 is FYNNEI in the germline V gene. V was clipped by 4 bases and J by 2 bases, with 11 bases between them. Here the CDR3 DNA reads TGTGCCAGCAGTGGGGAAGGGTGGCAAGAGACCCAGTACTTC. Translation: CASSGEGWQETQYF. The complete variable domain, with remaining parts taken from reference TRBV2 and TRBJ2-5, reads EPEVTQTPSHQVTQMGQEVILRCVPISNHLYFYWYRQILGQKVEFLVSFYNNEISEKSEIFDDQFSVERPDGSNFTLKIRSTKLEDSAMYFCASSGEGWQETQYFGPGTRLLVL.

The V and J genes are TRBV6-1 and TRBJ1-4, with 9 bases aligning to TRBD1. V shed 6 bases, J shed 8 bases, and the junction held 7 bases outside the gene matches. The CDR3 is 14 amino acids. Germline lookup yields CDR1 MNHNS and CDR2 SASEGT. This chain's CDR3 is CASRPRDRVEKLFF. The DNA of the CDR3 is TGTGCCAGCAGACCCCGGGACAGGGTCGAAAAACTGTTTTTT.